The T cell receptor beta chain described here comes from a study of cytomegalovirus exposure and HLA in healthy donors. About the study: A prior study identified 100 million to 130 million unique TCR beta sequences from 200 million or so T cells. When 398 donors were genotyped, over 80% of them were found to fall in the Caucasian-associated ancestry cluster. Study results and limitations: Rates of TCR association differed by HLA locus in a later analysis, with DRB1 highest and HLA-C lowest. A later analysis linked a missense DCLRE1C variant to TCR beta V- and J-gene trimming.

PCR primers comprised 60 Vbeta and 13 Jbeta primers. Measured with immunoSEQ multiplex PCR; TCRdb has only the in-frame clones, and not every one. The sample lists 95,000 to 110,000 clones, 10% seen once, with 5.8% in the top ten. Germline V gene sequence: CDR1 MNHNS, CDR2 SASEGT. The length of the CDR3 is 14 residues. Trimming took 8 bases from V and 0 from J, leaving 13 bases between them. This clone was found many times. Its cognate antigen is unknown. The chain joins TRBV6-1 to TRBJ1-1; D possibly corresponds to TRBD1 (5 bases). The sequenced sample was PBMCs. The source of this sequence is a man in his forties in good health and CMV-seropositive. In DNA form, the CDR3 reads TGTGCCAGCGTAACGGGACTGATGAACACTGAAGCTTTCTTT. It yields the protein CASVTGLMNTEAFF.